What follows are 18 T cell receptor beta chains derived from one specimen sequenced in a study of blood T cells in healthy people across ages. A J-beta primer mix and a sample-barcoded 5' primer were used in a second PCR of roughly 6 to 11 cycles. TCRdb independently ran MiXCR on the 5' RACE reads; one entry per CDR3 protein. The data contain over 600,000 distinct CDR3 sequences, approximately 60% of them singletons. Specimen: blood. The receptors originated from a man aged 35 to 55 in good health.

The CDR3 DNA reads TGTGCCAGCAGTCCACCCGGGACTAGCGTGCAAGAGACCCAGTACTTC. As protein: CASSPPGTSVQETQYF. The chain recombines TRBV27 with TRBJ2-4; 10 positions agree with TRBD2. Matching the DNA end better, TRBJ2-5 makes the J call doubtful. Germline V gives CDR1 MNHEY, CDR2 SMNVEV (reference sequence). The CDR3 length is 16 residues.

The chain joins TRBV7-6 to TRBJ1-6, with TRBD1 identical over 7 bases. The CDR3 runs to 14 residues. Germline lookup yields CDR1 SGHVS and CDR2 FNYEAQ. V was clipped by 8 bases and J by 8 bases; unmatched bases: 9. CDR3: CASSPTGLYSPLHF. CDR3 nucleotide sequence: TGTGCCAGCTCACCGACAGGGTTATATTCACCCCTCCACTTT.

The chain is built from TRBV28 and TRBJ1-2, with D possibly TRBD1 on 6 matching bases. The CDR3 has 13 residues. The V gene's germline CDR1 is MDHEN and CDR2 SYDVKM. Trimming took 6 bases from V and 12 from J, leaving 20 bases between them. CDR3 loop: CASRQGLQGSHTF. As DNA, the CDR3 is TGTGCCAGCAGACAGGGCCTACAGGGTAGCCACACCTTC.

DNA of the CDR3: TGTGCCAGCAGCCCCCCCTGGGCTGAAGAGACCCAGTACTTC. Its translation is CASSPPWAEETQYF. This rearrangement joins TRBV7-9 to TRBJ2-5; D not certain. Per germline, CDR1 SEHNR and CDR2 FQNEAQ (reference sequence). V lost 5 bases and J lost 3, with 13 bases in between. CDR3 length: 14 residues.

The chain combines TRBV20-1 with TRBJ2-6, with D unclear. V was trimmed by 2 bases and J by 4 bases, leaving 9 bases between them. The germline gives CDR1 DFQATT, CDR2 SNEGSKA (reference sequence). The CDR3 has 14 amino acids. The CDR3 sequence: CSARPYSGANVLTF. In DNA, the CDR3 is TGCAGTGCTAGACCGTATTCGGGGGCCAACGTCCTGACTTTC.

This clonotype was seen just once. The chain is built from TRBV7-2 and TRBJ2-1; no reliable D call. V dropped 1 base and J dropped 7 bases, with 17 bases sitting between them. CDR3 length: 16 residues. Germline values: CDR1 SGHTA, CDR2 FQGNSA. For the CDR3, the DNA is TGTGCCAGCAGCTTAGATCTCTTCCGCGCGGTGAATGAGCAGTTCTTC. This codes for CASSLDLFRAVNEQFF.

The table lists this clonotype with a few counts. DNA for the CDR3: TGCGCCAGCAGCTCCATGGGACTTATCTATGGCTACACCTTC. Encoded protein: CASSSMGLIYGYTF. This rearrangement joins TRBV5-1 to TRBJ1-2, with a weak D call TRBD1 (5 bases). V gave up 3 bases and J gave up 4 bases, with 13 bases separating them. Germline V gene data show CDR1 as SGHRS and CDR2 as YFSETQ. The CDR3 runs 14 residues.

This clonotype was detected once. The rearrangement joins TRBV11-2 to TRBJ2-1; D may correspond to TRBD1 or TRBD2 (5 bases each). Trimming removed 10 bases from V and 5 bases from J, with 18 bases in between. The CDR3 is 14 residues long. Germline CDR1 reads SGHAT; CDR2 reads FQNNGV. CDR3 loop: CATSNWDGNNEQFF. The DNA of the CDR3 is TGTGCCACCAGTAACTGGGACGGTAACAATGAGCAGTTCTTC.

V usage is TRBV9 and J usage is TRBJ2-3, with D possibly TRBD2 on 5 matching bases. Germline V gives CDR1 SGDLS, CDR2 YYNGEE. This CDR3 comprises 17 residues. Trimming shortened V by 3 bases and J by 2 bases, and 19 bases separated the two germline ends. CDR3 nucleotide sequence: TGTGCCAGCAGCGACGACTTGAACGGGAAATACACAGATACGCAGTATTTT. This encodes CASSDDLNGKYTDTQYF.

The J gene is TRBJ1-2, the V gene TRBV5-1; D not certain. V was clipped by 2 bases and J by 0 bases, with 8 bases between them. The CDR3 loop spans 14 amino acids. Germline V CDR1 and CDR2: SGHRS, YFSETQ. The CDR3 DNA reads as TGCGCCAGCAGCTTTACAGAAACTAACTATGGCTACACCTTC. Translated: CASSFTETNYGYTF.

The V gene is TRBV5-1, the J gene TRBJ2-1; TRBD1 is a possible D gene (7 bases). Germline CDR1 is SGHRS and CDR2 is YFSETQ. The CDR3 extends over 15 amino acids. V lost 4 bases and J 7 bases, leaving 18 bases between the germline ends. The CDR3 DNA sequence: TGCGCCAGCAGCCAGCCCGTGACAGGGAGGAATGAGCAGTTCTTC. This gives the protein CASSQPVTGRNEQFF.

This clonotype occurred a few times. The chain recombines TRBV20-1 with TRBJ2-2, with D maybe TRBD1 (6 bases). The CDR3 sequence is 15 residues long. The V and J ends lost 6 bases and 4 bases respectively, with 18 bases between them. Germline CDR1 DFQATT, CDR2 SNEGSKA (reference sequence). This CDR3 is CSATNPQGATGELFF. The CDR3 coding sequence is TGCAGTGCAACTAACCCACAGGGCGCCACCGGGGAGCTGTTTTTT.

V gene TRBV24-1 combines with J gene TRBJ2-1; D perhaps matches TRBD2 (6 bases). This CDR3 has 15 amino acids. Trimming pared 3 bases from V and 3 bases from J, leaving 11 bases between. Germline V CDR1 and CDR2: KGHDR, SFDVKD. CDR3: CATSDPSEDYNEQFF. The CDR3 coding sequence is TGTGCCACCAGTGATCCTAGCGAAGACTACAATGAGCAGTTCTTC.

This sequence joins TRBV29-1 and TRBJ1-5; 10 nucleotides align to TRBD1. The trim removed 5 bases at V and 2 bases at J, leaving 6 bases unmatched. Germline CDR1 SQVTM, CDR2 ANQGSEA. CDR3 length: 15 amino acids. As DNA, the CDR3 is TGCAGCGTTACAGTCGGGACAGGGGGCAATCAGCCCCAGCATTTT. This gives the protein CSVTVGTGGNQPQHF.

The chain is built from TRBV29-1 and TRBJ1-2, with no clear D. The CDR3 runs to 12 residues. Germline CDR1 SQVTM, CDR2 ANQGSEA. V shed 6 bases and J shed 0 bases, with 8 bases lying between them. This CDR3 is CSVTRANYGYTF. CDR3 nucleotides: TGCAGCGTGACTAGGGCTAACTATGGCTACACCTTC.

The rearrangement uses TRBV5-1 and TRBJ2-5, with D perhaps matching TRBD1 (6 bases). Trimming removed 3 bases at V and 1 base at J, with 10 bases between. The CDR3 covers 14 residues. Germline CDR1 SGHRS, CDR2 YFSETQ. This CDR3 is CASSSGQSQETQYF. The CDR3 DNA follows: TGCGCCAGCAGCTCCGGACAGTCCCAAGAGACCCAGTACTTC.

The chain combines TRBV27 with TRBJ2-1; D possibly uses TRBD1 or TRBD2 (5 bases each). This CDR3 is 11 amino acids long. Germline CDR1 reads MNHEY; CDR2 reads SMNVEV (reference sequence). V was shortened by 6 bases and J by 11 bases, with 11 bases between the two germline ends. CDR3 region: CASSQGPKQFF. CDR3 sequence (DNA): TGTGCCAGCAGCCAGGGACCTAAGCAGTTCTTC.

This clonotype was counted between two and nine times. V gene TRBV10-3 combines with J gene TRBJ2-7; 12 bases align to TRBD1. CDR3 size: 15 residues. Looked up from germline, CDR1 is ENHRY and CDR2 is SYGVKD. With 5 bases clipped from V and 5 bases from J, the junction kept 7 bases outside the gene matches. For the CDR3, the DNA is TGTGCCATCAGTAAGGGACAGGGGGCAGCCCACGAGCAGTACTTC. Translated: CAISKGQGAAHEQYF.